This record covers a single T cell receptor beta chain. No antigen is known for it. This specimen belongs to a study of OX40 agonist ivuxolimab in advanced cancers. Generated by immunoSEQ multiplex PCR, the TCRdb table keeps only in-frame clones and is missing some. The data show about 75,000 clones, 86% seen once. Notes on the study in general: Nonresponders included some who also had low normalized T-cell clonal expansion. Among the lowest peripheral clonal expansion occurred in 0.1-3.0 mg/kg partial responders. Within 6 weeks, CD4+ and CD8+ blood T cells expanded clonally at 0.1 to 3.0 mg/kg.

Trimming removed 4 bases from V and 10 bases from J, with 16 bases in between. CDR1 MNHNS and CDR2 SASEGT come from the germline V gene. The CDR3 runs to 13 residues. The chain has TRBV6-1 and TRBJ1-1; a possible D gene is TRBD1 (6 bases). The receptor's source is an adult with an advanced solid tumor such as melanoma, head and neck, liver or kidney cancer. Sample: CD4+ or CD8+ T cells sorted from blood, taken in a trial of the OX40 agonist ivuxolimab. CDR3 coding DNA: TGTGCCAGCAGTGTATATGAGGTCAGGGGAGCTTTCTTT. This encodes CASSVYEVRGAFF.